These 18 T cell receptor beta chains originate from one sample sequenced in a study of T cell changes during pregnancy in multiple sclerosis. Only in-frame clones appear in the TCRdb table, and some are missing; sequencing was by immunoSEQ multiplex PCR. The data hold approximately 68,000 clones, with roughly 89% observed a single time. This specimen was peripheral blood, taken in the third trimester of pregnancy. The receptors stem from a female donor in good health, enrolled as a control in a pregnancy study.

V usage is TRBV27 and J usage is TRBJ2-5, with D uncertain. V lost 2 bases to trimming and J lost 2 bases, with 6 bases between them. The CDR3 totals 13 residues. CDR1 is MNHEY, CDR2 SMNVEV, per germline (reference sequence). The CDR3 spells CASSLIRQETQYF. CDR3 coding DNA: TGTGCCAGCAGTTTAATTAGACAAGAGACCCAGTACTTC.

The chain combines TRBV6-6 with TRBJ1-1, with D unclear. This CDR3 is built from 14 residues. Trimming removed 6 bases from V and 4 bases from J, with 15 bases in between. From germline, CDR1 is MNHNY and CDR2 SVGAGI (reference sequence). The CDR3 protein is CASSPMAGSTEAFF. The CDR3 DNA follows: TGTGCCAGCAGCCCCATGGCGGGGTCCACTGAAGCTTTCTTT.

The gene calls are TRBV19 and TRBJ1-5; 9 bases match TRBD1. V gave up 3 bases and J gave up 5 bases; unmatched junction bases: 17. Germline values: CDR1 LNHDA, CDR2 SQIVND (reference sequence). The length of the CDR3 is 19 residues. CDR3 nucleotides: TGTGCCAGTAGTATGAGTCGTGGGACAGGGCTTAGGGGGTATCAGCCCCAGCATTTT. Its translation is CASSMSRGTGLRGYQPQHF. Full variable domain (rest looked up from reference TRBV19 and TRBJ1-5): DGGITQSPKYLFRKEGQNVTLSCEQNLNHDAMYWYRQDPGQGLRLIYYSQIVNDFQKGDIAEGYSVSREKKESFPLTVTSAQKNPTAFYLCASSMSRGTGLRGYQPQHFGDGTRLSIL.

CDR3 DNA sequence: TGTGCCAGCAGCCTTATCGGCGGGTCGGCCGGGGAGCTGTTTTTT. This codes for CASSLIGGSAGELFF. This rearrangement joins TRBV5-6 to TRBJ2-2; D is perhaps TRBD2 (5 bases). The V end was cut by 4 bases, the J end by 6 bases, with 16 bases between. This CDR3 is 15 amino acids long. Germline V gene data show CDR1 as SGHDT and CDR2 as YYEEEE.

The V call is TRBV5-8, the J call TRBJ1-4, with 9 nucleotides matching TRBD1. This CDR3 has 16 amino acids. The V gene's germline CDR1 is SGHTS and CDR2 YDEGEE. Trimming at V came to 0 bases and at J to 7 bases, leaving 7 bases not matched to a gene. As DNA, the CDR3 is TGTGCCAGCAGCTTGGGACAGGGGGGCGGTGGTGAAAAACTGTTTTTT. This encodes CASSLGQGGGGEKLFF.

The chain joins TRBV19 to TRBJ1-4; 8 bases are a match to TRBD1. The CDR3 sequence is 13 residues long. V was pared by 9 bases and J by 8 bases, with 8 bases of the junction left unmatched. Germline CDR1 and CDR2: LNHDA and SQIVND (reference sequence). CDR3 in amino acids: CASHGQGSEKLFF. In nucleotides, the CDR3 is TGTGCCAGCCATGGACAGGGAAGCGAAAAACTGTTTTTT.

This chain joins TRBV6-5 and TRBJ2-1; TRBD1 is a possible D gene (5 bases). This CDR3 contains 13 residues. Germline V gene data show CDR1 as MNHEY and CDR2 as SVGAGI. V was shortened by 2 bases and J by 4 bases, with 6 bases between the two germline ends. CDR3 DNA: TGTGCCAGCAGTTACACAGGTTACAATGAGCAGTTCTTC. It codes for CASSYTGYNEQFF.

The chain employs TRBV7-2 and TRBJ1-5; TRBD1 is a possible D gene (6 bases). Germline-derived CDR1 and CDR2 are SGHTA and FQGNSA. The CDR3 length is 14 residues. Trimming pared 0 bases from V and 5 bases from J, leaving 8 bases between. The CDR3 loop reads CASSLATGHQPQHF. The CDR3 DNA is TGTGCCAGCAGCTTAGCCACAGGGCATCAGCCCCAGCATTTT.

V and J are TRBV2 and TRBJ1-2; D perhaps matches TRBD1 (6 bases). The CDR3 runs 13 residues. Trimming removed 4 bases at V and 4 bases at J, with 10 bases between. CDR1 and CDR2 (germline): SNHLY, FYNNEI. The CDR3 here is CASSGQAPYGYTF. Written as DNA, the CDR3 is TGTGCCAGCAGTGGACAGGCACCCTATGGCTACACCTTC.

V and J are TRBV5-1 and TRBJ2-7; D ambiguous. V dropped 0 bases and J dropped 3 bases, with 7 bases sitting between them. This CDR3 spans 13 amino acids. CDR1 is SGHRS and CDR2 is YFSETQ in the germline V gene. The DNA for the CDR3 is TGCGCCAGCAGCTTGGTAGTCGGCTACGAGCAGTACTTC. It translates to CASSLVVGYEQYF. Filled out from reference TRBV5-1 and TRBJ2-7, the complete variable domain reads KAGVTQTPRYLIKTRGQQVTLSCSPISGHRSVSWYQQTPGQGLQFLFEYFSETQRNKGNFPGRFSGRQFSNSRSEMNVSTLELGDSALYLCASSLVVGYEQYFGPGTRLTVT.

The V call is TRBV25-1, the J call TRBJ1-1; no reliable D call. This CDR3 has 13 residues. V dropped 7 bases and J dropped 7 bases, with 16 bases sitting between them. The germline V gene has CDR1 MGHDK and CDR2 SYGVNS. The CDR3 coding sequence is TGTGCCAGCACCCCCGGGAGGGTAGGTGAAGCTTTCTTT. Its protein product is CASTPGRVGEAFF.

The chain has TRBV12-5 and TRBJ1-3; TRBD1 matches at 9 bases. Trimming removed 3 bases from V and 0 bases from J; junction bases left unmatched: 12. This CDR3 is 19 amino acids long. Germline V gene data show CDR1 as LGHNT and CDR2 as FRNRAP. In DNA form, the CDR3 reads TGTGCTAGTGGTTTTTTGCTTCCGGGACAGGGAAGCTCTGGAAACACCATATATTTT. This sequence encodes CASGFLLPGQGSSGNTIYF.

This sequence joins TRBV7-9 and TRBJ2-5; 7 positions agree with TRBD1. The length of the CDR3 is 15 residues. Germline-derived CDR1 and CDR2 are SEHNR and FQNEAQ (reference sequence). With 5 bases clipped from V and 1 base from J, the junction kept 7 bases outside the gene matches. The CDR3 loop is CASSLTGAAQETQYF. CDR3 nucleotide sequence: TGTGCCAGCAGCCTAACAGGGGCCGCCCAAGAGACCCAGTACTTC.

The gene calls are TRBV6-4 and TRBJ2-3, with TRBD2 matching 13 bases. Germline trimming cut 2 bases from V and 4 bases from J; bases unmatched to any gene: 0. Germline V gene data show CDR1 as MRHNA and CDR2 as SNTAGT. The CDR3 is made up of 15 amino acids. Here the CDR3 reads CASSDTSGGADTQYF. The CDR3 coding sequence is TGTGCCAGCAGTGACACTAGCGGGGGGGCAGATACGCAGTATTTT.

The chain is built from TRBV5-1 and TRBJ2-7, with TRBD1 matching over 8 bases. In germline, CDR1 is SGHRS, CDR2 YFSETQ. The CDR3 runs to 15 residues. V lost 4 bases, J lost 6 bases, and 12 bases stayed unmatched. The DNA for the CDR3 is TGCGCCAGCAGCAGGTTTCTTGGGGACAGGAGCGAGCAGTACTTC. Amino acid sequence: CASSRFLGDRSEQYF.

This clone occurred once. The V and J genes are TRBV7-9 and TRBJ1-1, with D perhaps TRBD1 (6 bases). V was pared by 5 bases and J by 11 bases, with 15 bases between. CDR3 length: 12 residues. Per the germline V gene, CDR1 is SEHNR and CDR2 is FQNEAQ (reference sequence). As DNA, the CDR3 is TGTGCCAGCAGCACGTCAACAGGGAAGGCTTTCTTT. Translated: CASSTSTGKAFF.

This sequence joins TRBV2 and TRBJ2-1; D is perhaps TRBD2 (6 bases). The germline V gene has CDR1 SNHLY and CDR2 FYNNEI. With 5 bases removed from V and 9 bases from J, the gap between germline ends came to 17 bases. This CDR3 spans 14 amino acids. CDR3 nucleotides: TGTGCCAGCAGTCGGGAGACTTCTGTTGGTGAGCAGTTCTTC. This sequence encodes CASSRETSVGEQFF.

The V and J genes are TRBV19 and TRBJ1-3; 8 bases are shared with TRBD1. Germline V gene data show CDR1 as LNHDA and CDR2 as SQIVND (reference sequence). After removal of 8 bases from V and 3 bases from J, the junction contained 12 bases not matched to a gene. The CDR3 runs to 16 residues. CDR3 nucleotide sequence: TGTGCCAGTGCGAACCCGGGACAGGCGAGTGGAAACACCATATATTTT. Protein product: CASANPGQASGNTIYF.